The next 32 T cell receptor beta chains were all read from a single sample in a study of control samples from healthy donors and cancer patients (dated by TCRdb to the early 2020s). The method was the immunoSEQ multiplex PCR assay. What TCRdb holds here is the immuneACCESS table cut down to in-frame rearrangements. Part of the clones is not present; checked against another copy, under half of the missing clones reflect an unresolved V gene, and the others are unexplained. This sample lists tens of thousands of clones; about 94% were detected once. The top ten clonotypes cover 2.5% to 3% of the sample. Sequencing was carried out using blood. The receptors originated from a woman under 40 in good health.

This CDR3 reads CASSQDLHYRLNSPLHF. DNA of the CDR3: TGCGCCAGCAGCCAAGATTTACATTACCGACTTAATTCACCCCTCCACTTT. The chain employs TRBV4-1 and TRBJ1-6; D remains unclear. Trimming took 0 bases from V and 6 from J, leaving 15 bases between them. Germline V CDR1 and CDR2: MGHRA, YSYEKL. The CDR3 covers 17 residues.

CDR3 nucleotides: TGCAGCTCCGCGGGCGGGGACTATGGCTACACCTTC. Its translation is CSSAGGDYGYTF. This sequence joins TRBV29-1 and TRBJ1-2; no firm D call. This CDR3 comprises 12 residues. Germline V CDR1 and CDR2: SQVTM, ANQGSEA. V shed 8 bases and J shed 3 bases, with 13 bases lying between them. The complete variable domain, with remaining parts taken from reference TRBV29-1 and TRBJ1-2, reads SAVISQKPSRDICQRGTSLTIQCQVDSQVTMMFWYRQQPGQSLTLIATANQGSEATYESGFVIDKFPISRPNLTFSTLTVSNMSPEDSSIYLCSSAGGDYGYTFGSGTRLTVV.

The V gene is TRBV7-2, the J gene TRBJ2-3, with 7 bases lining up with TRBD2. This CDR3 has 16 amino acids. Germline V lookup: CDR1 SGHTA, CDR2 FQGNSA. With V trimmed by 5 bases and J by 2 bases, 10 bases remained unmatched. The CDR3 DNA reads TGTGCCAGCAGCCCCGGGGCTAGCGGATTCACAGATACGCAGTATTTT. Translated: CASSPGASGFTDTQYF.

The genes are TRBV11-2 and TRBJ2-3; maybe TRBD1 (5 bases). Per germline, CDR1 SGHAT and CDR2 FQNNGV. This CDR3 has 16 residues. Trimming cost V 1 base and J 0 bases, with 11 bases left between them. In nucleotides, the CDR3 is TGTGCCAGCAGCTTAGTTGGTCCAGGGAGCACAGATACGCAGTATTTT. Its protein is CASSLVGPGSTDTQYF.

The gene calls are TRBV2 and TRBJ1-5, with 10 nucleotides matching TRBD1. This CDR3 comprises 14 residues. V shed 6 bases, J shed 6 bases, and the junction held 5 bases outside the gene matches. Germline V gene sequence: CDR1 SNHLY, CDR2 FYNNEI. For the CDR3, the DNA is TGTGCCAGCAGCACCCGGGACAGGGGTCAGCCCCAGCATTTT. Protein product: CASSTRDRGQPQHF.

V is TRBV27 and J is TRBJ2-7; D gene unclear. With 1 base removed from V and 2 bases from J, the gap between germline ends came to 12 bases. CDR1 is MNHEY, CDR2 SMNVEV, per germline (reference sequence). The CDR3 totals 15 residues. DNA of the CDR3: TGTGCCAGCAGTTTATTGTCCCAAACTCCCTACGAGCAGTACTTC. Translation: CASSLLSQTPYEQYF.

This clone is a singleton in its sample. This chain uses TRBV5-1 with TRBJ1-2; D might be TRBD1 (5 bases). This CDR3 is built from 14 residues. Trimming removed 4 bases from V and 3 bases from J, with 13 bases in between. Germline CDR1 and CDR2: SGHRS and YFSETQ. The DNA for the CDR3 is TGCGCCAGCAGCCCTAGCGGAGGGGACTATGGCTACACCTTC. Translated, it gives CASSPSGGDYGYTF.

The chain recombines TRBV19 with TRBJ1-5; possibly TRBD1 for D (6 bases). CDR1 is LNHDA, CDR2 SQIVND, per germline (reference sequence). This CDR3 region has 15 residues. V was clipped by 8 bases and J by 1 base, with 15 bases between them. CDR3 coding DNA: TGTGCCAGTTGGGCTCAGGGGCTAAGCAATCAGCCCCAGCATTTT. Translated: CASWAQGLSNQPQHF.

This sequence joins TRBV27 and TRBJ2-6; a weak D match, TRBD2 (5 bases). The CDR3 consists of 16 residues. Between the trimmed V and J ends, which lost 0 bases and 6 bases, there was a span of 12 bases. In germline, CDR1 is MNHEY, CDR2 SMNVEV (reference sequence). This CDR3 is CASSLSAGVVANVLTF. In DNA, the CDR3 is TGTGCCAGCAGTTTATCTGCCGGGGTGGTGGCCAACGTCCTGACTTTC. Full variable domain (rest looked up from reference TRBV27 and TRBJ2-6): EAQVTQNPRYLITVTGKKLTVTCSQNMNHEYMSWYRQDPGLGLRQIYYSMNVEVTDKGDVPEGYKVSRKEKRNFPLILESPSPNQTSLYFCASSLSAGVVANVLTFGAGSRLTVL.

The V gene is TRBV5-1, the J gene TRBJ2-7; TRBD1 matches at 10 bases. The CDR3 has 14 amino acids. Germline V gene lookup returns CDR1 SGHRS and CDR2 YFSETQ. Trimming took 0 bases from V and 5 from J; bases not matched to a gene: 2. The CDR3 spells CASSLAGTGDEQYF. The CDR3 region has the DNA TGCGCCAGCAGCTTGGCCGGGACAGGGGACGAGCAGTACTTC.

V gene TRBV27 combines with J gene TRBJ1-3; D is ambiguous. Trimming took 6 bases from V and 1 from J, leaving 10 bases between them. Germline V gene lookup returns CDR1 MNHEY and CDR2 SMNVEV (reference sequence). The CDR3 is 14 amino acids. CDR3 residues: CASRPLESGNTIYF. CDR3 nucleotides: TGTGCCAGCAGACCTTTAGAATCTGGAAACACCATATATTTT.

The V call is TRBV7-3, the J call TRBJ2-2; D not resolved. The germline V and J ends were trimmed by 6 bases and 0 bases, with 5 bases remaining between them. The CDR3 spans 13 residues. Germline V lookup: CDR1 SGHTA, CDR2 FQGTGA. CDR3 sequence reads: CASRQTNTGELFF. CDR3 DNA: TGTGCCAGCAGGCAGACGAACACCGGGGAGCTGTTTTTT.

The V gene is TRBV2, the J gene TRBJ1-2; D is perhaps TRBD1 (6 bases). The CDR3 runs 12 residues. Germline V gene sequence: CDR1 SNHLY, CDR2 FYNNEI. The V end was cut by 6 bases, the J end by 7 bases, with 12 bases between. The CDR3 loop is CASRGGARGYTF. The CDR3 nucleotides are TGTGCCAGCAGGGGGGGCGCCCGTGGCTACACCTTC.

The V and J genes are TRBV5-5 and TRBJ1-6; 7 nucleotides agree with TRBD1. The CDR3 spans 14 residues. Germline values: CDR1 SGHKS, CDR2 YYEKEE (reference sequence). The V gene end was trimmed by 5 bases and the J gene end by 6 bases; junction bases not matched to a gene: 5. CDR3 nucleotides: TGTGCCAGCAGATTCGACAGGGCTAATTCACCCCTCCACTTT. Protein product: CASRFDRANSPLHF.

The rearrangement uses TRBV5-1 and TRBJ2-2; tentative D call: TRBD1 (6 bases). CDR1 is SGHRS and CDR2 is YFSETQ in the germline V gene. This CDR3 has 13 residues. V was shortened by 2 bases and J by 5 bases, with 7 bases between the two germline ends. As DNA, the CDR3 is TGCGCCAGCAGCTTACAGGGAACCGGGGAGCTGTTTTTT. Protein sequence: CASSLQGTGELFF.

The chain combines TRBV18 with TRBJ1-3, with no clear D. The CDR3 extends over 15 amino acids. Germline V gene lookup returns CDR1 KGHSH and CDR2 LQKENI. The germline V and J ends were trimmed by 3 bases and 4 bases, with 13 bases remaining between them. This chain's CDR3 is CASSPAAQVGNTIYF. CDR3 bases: TGTGCCAGCTCACCCGCGGCGCAGGTGGGAAACACCATATATTTT. The full variable domain, with the rest looked up from reference TRBV18 and TRBJ1-3, is NAGVMQNPRHLVRRRGQEARLRCSPMKGHSHVYWYRQLPEEGLKFMVYLQKENIIDESGMPKERFSAEFPKEGPSILRIQQVVRGDSAAYFCASSPAAQVGNTIYFGEGSWLTVV.

This chain joins TRBV19 and TRBJ1-2; D gene uncertain. CDR1 and CDR2 from the germline V gene are LNHDA and SQIVND (reference sequence). The length of the CDR3 is 13 residues. The V and J ends lost 4 bases and 6 bases respectively, with 12 bases between them. Written as DNA, the CDR3 is TGTGCCAGTAGTACCTGGACGAGAGATGGCTACACCTTC. Translating gives CASSTWTRDGYTF.

The chain couples TRBV3-1 (or the pseudogene TRBV3-2) to TRBJ1-2, with D hard to call. This CDR3 is 14 amino acids long. Germline V gives CDR1 LGHDT, CDR2 YNNKEL (reference sequence). V was cut by 4 bases and J by 4 bases, with 13 bases left in between. The CDR3 loop reads CASSLNGRIYGYTF. The CDR3 DNA reads as TGTGCCAGCAGCCTTAACGGCAGAATCTATGGCTACACCTTC.

The chain links TRBV21-1 to TRBJ2-3. TRBV21-1 is a recognized pseudogene. The CDR3 length is 16 residues. The CDR3 loop is CASSKAGGSPTDTQYF. The CDR3, as DNA: TGTGCCAGCAGCAAAGCGGGGGGCTCCCCCACAGATACGCAGTATTTT.

The genes are TRBV28 and TRBJ1-6; a possible D gene is TRBD1 (6 bases). Germline CDR1 is MDHEN and CDR2 is SYDVKM. The ends were cut back, 5 bases at V and 12 bases at J, with 14 bases in the middle. The CDR3 has 13 amino acids. This CDR3 is CASSLGLQGPLHF. Here the CDR3 DNA reads TGTGCCAGCAGTCTGGGGTTACAGGGACCCCTCCACTTT. Looking up the rest from reference TRBV28 and TRBJ1-6 gives the full variable domain: DVKVTQSSRYLVKRTGEKVFLECVQDMDHENMFWYRQDPGLGLRLIYFSYDVKMKEKGDIPEGYSVSREKKERFSLILESASTNQTSMYLCASSLGLQGPLHFGNGTRLTVT.

This clone was seen more than once but under ten times. This chain links TRBV5-8 with TRBJ1-6; unclear D gene. CDR3 length equals 13 residues. The germline V and J ends were trimmed by 4 bases and 8 bases, with 10 bases remaining between them. Germline V gene lookup returns CDR1 SGHTS and CDR2 YDEGEE. CDR3 DNA: TGTGCCAGCAGCATGCGTGGGTATTCACCCCTCCACTTT. Translated: CASSMRGYSPLHF.

This clone was observed a handful of times. The chain joins TRBV25-1 to TRBJ2-7; TRBD1 aligns across 9 bases. This CDR3 region has 17 residues. Germline loops: CDR1 MGHDK, CDR2 SYGVNS. The ends lost 2 bases at V and 1 base at J; junction bases unmatched: 9. Here the CDR3 DNA reads TGTGCCAGCAGTGAACCCGGACAGGGGTATGGATCCTACGAGCAGTACTTC. It codes for CASSEPGQGYGSYEQYF.

CDR3 nucleotide sequence: TGTGCCAGCAGTGGCCCACCGAACACTGAAGCTTTCTTT. It encodes CASSGPPNTEAFF. V gene TRBV28 combines with J gene TRBJ1-1, with D unresolved. V dropped 5 bases and J dropped 1 base, with 8 bases sitting between them. Germline assignment: CDR1 MDHEN and CDR2 SYDVKM. This CDR3 spans 13 amino acids.

This chain uses TRBV21-1 with TRBJ1-5; the tabulated D call, TRBD1, remains unverified against the DNA. TRBV21-1 is a documented pseudogene. This CDR3 contains 23 residues. CDR3 sequence: CASSKRGRDRGPPPTLSNQPQHF. The DNA of the CDR3 is TGTGCCAGCAGCAAAAGGGGGAGGGACAGGGGCCCCCCCCCTACCCTTAGCAATCAGCCCCAGCATTTT.

CDR3 protein: CASSQEQGWELFF. CDR3 nucleotide sequence: TGTGCCAGCAGCCAGGAACAGGGCTGGGAGCTGTTTTTT. V gene TRBV3-1 (or the pseudogene TRBV3-2) combines with J gene TRBJ2-2; possibly TRBD1 for D (6 bases). This CDR3 is 13 amino acids long. CDR1 is LGHDT, CDR2 YNNKEL, per germline (reference sequence). With 3 bases removed from V and 9 bases from J, the gap between germline ends came to 11 bases.

This clone was counted a single time. The chain uses TRBV4-2 and TRBJ1-3; TRBD1 agrees at 8 bases. The ends lost 6 bases at V and 2 bases at J; junction bases unmatched: 6. Per germline, CDR1 LGHNA and CDR2 YNFKEQ. The CDR3 spans 15 residues. CDR3 protein: CASSNAGGTGNTIYF. CDR3 in DNA: TGTGCCAGCAGTAACGCAGGGGGCACTGGAAACACCATATATTTT.

The chain carries TRBV2 and TRBJ1-5; 8 bases are shared with TRBD1. Germline values: CDR1 SNHLY, CDR2 FYNNEI. This CDR3 spans 15 amino acids. Trimming cost V 5 bases and J 2 bases; bases outside gene matches: 5. The CDR3 protein is CASSPGTGGNQPQHF. The CDR3 coding sequence is TGTGCCAGCAGTCCGGGGACAGGCGGCAATCAGCCCCAGCATTTT.

The rearrangement links TRBV6-5 to TRBJ1-4; D possibly corresponds to TRBD1 (5 bases). Trimming stripped 10 bases from V and 1 base from J, with 10 bases between. This CDR3 contains 13 residues. Germline V gene sequence: CDR1 MNHEY, CDR2 SVGAGI. The CDR3 DNA is TGTGCCACCAGGACAATAACTAATGAAAAACTGTTTTTT. Amino acids: CATRTITNEKLFF.

The chain links TRBV4-1 to TRBJ1-2; D possibly corresponds to TRBD1 (5 bases). Germline lookup yields CDR1 MGHRA and CDR2 YSYEKL. V shed 2 bases and J shed 0 bases, with 10 bases lying between them. This CDR3 is built from 15 residues. CDR3 bases: TGCGCCAGCAGCCAATGGGGCATAGCTAACTATGGCTACACCTTC. It is translated as CASSQWGIANYGYTF.

This sequence joins TRBV30 and TRBJ1-2; TRBD1 is a possible D gene (5 bases). Trimming pared 7 bases from V and 5 bases from J, leaving 17 bases between. Germline CDR1 GTSNPN, CDR2 SVGIG (reference sequence). The length of the CDR3 is 13 residues. The CDR3 is CALIRTGGYGYTF. CDR3 bases: TGTGCCTTGATTAGAACAGGAGGTTATGGCTACACCTTC.

V usage is TRBV7-2 and J usage is TRBJ1-1, with TRBD1 as a possible D gene (5 bases). Germline V gives CDR1 SGHTA, CDR2 FQGNSA. The CDR3 has 15 amino acids. The germline V and J ends were trimmed by 1 base and 3 bases, with 12 bases remaining between them. CDR3 in amino acids: CASSLGNTGYTEAFF. CDR3 in DNA: TGTGCCAGCAGCTTAGGTAACACAGGTTACACTGAAGCTTTCTTT.

The chain combines TRBV7-2 with TRBJ2-5; TRBD1 matches 9 bases. The CDR3 has 15 residues. Per germline, CDR1 SGHTA and CDR2 FQGNSA. Trimming cost V 3 bases and J 5 bases; bases outside gene matches: 7. CDR3 DNA sequence: TGTGCCAGCAGCTTTGGACAGGGGTTGGCGGAGACCCAGTACTTC. Translation: CASSFGQGLAETQYF. The full variable domain, its missing parts supplied by reference TRBV7-2 and TRBJ2-5, is GAGVSQSPSNKVTEKGKDVELRCDPISGHTALYWYRQSLGQGLEFLIYFQGNSAPDKSGLPSDRFSAERTGGSVSTLTIQRTQQEDSAVYLCASSFGQGLAETQYFGPGTRLLVL.